This TCR beta chain emerged from a study of T cells in localized non-small cell lung cancer. Whole-study findings and limits: Exceeding tumor, uninvolved adjacent lung had the highest T cell clonality. The study linked higher blood T cell density to longer overall survival.

Between the trimmed V and J ends, which lost 1 base and 0 bases, there was a span of 10 bases. The CDR3 is 16 residues long. Germline V gene sequence: CDR1 SGHTA, CDR2 FQGNSA. Notes on this clone: Its target is not known.

TCRdb's table, derived via immunoSEQ multiplex PCR, lists solely in-frame clones and lacks some. The repertoire holds tens of thousands of clones, about nine tenths seen once, with around 16% in the top ten. The specimen comprised peripheral blood, sampled before any cancer treatment. This receptor was obtained from a man aged 35-69 years with stage I squamous cell lung carcinoma. The gene calls are TRBV7-2 and TRBJ1-3; tentatively, D is TRBD1 (5 bases). CDR3 sequence: CASSLGTGASGNTIYF. CDR3 nucleotides: TGTGCCAGCAGCTTAGGAACCGGGGCCTCTGGAAACACCATATATTTT. Drawing the rest from reference TRBV7-2 and TRBJ1-3, the complete variable domain is GAGVSQSPSNKVTEKGKDVELRCDPISGHTALYWYRQSLGQGLEFLIYFQGNSAPDKSGLPSDRFSAERTGGSVSTLTIQRTQQEDSAVYLCASSLGTGASGNTIYFGEGSWLTVV.